This T cell receptor (beta chain) is from a study of blood T cell repertoires in COVID-19. Background on the study: There were acute and convalescent COVID-19 samples, and they came from the United States, Italy and Spain. In each case, the material was cDNA or gDNA derived from T cells, B-cell-depleted T cells, or PBMCs.

Per the original methods: Researchers report that nucleated cell counts were estimated from reference gene primer amplification. Clones were sequenced by immunoSEQ multiplex PCR, and TCRdb holds only the in-frame ones, with some missing. The V and J calls and clone size come from that table; D and trimming were worked out from the DNA. The repertoire has about 75,000 clones, around 89% of them found once; the top ten carry approximately 19%. The sequence was collected from a human donor in a cohort sampled during active COVID-19. Sequencing was performed on peripheral blood.

The CDR3 here is CASSRGTSGYNEQFF. As DNA, the CDR3 is TGTGCCAGCAGCCGGGGGACTAGCGGTTACAATGAGCAGTTCTTC. This rearrangement joins TRBV3-1 (or the pseudogene TRBV3-2) to TRBJ2-1, with 11 bases fitting TRBD2. CDR1 and CDR2 from the germline V gene are LGHDT and YNNKEL (reference sequence). The CDR3 runs to 15 residues. Trimming took 4 bases from V and 4 from J; bases not matched to a gene: 3.